This T cell receptor beta chain comes out of a study of control samples from healthy donors and cancer patients. The protocol was immunoSEQ multiplex PCR, while the TCRdb copy is restricted to in-frame clones and leaves out a portion. The sample comprises about 190,000 clones, approximately 91% of which are singletons, and 1.5% to 2% rests with the top ten. After removal of 2 bases from V and 5 bases from J, the junction contained 5 bases not matched to a gene. This CDR3 has 17 amino acids. The germline V gene has CDR1 SEHNR and CDR2 FQNEAQ (reference sequence). This TCR derives from a young man in good health. Sequencing was carried out using blood. The chain combines TRBV7-9 with TRBJ2-3, with 15 bases fitting TRBD2. Here the CDR3 reads CASSLSGTSGGIDTQYF. CDR3 DNA sequence: TGTGCCAGCAGCTTATCCGGGACTAGCGGGGGGATAGATACGCAGTATTTT.